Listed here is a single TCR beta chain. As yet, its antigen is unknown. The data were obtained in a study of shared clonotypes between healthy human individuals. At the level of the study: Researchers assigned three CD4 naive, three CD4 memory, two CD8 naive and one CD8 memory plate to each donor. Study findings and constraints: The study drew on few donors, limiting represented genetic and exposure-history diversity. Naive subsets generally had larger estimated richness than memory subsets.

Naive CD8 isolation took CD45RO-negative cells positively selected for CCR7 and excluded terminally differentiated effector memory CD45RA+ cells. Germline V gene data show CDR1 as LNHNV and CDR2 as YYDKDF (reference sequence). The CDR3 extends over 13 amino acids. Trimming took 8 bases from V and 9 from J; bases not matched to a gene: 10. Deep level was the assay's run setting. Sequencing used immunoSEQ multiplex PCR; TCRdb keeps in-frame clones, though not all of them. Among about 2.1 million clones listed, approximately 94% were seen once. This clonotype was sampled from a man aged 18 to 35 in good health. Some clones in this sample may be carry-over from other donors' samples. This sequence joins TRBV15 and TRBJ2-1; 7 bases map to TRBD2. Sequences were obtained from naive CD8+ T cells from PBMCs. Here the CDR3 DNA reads TGTGCCACCGGACTAGATGGATTCCGTGAGCAGTTCTTC. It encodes CATGLDGFREQFF.